The count of the clone carrying this T cell receptor (beta chain) is one. The antigen is unknown. This sample also contains other DNA sequences that code for the same CDR3. The CDR3 has 14 residues. The germline V gene has CDR1 MNHEY and CDR2 SVGAGI. Between the trimmed V and J ends, which lost 0 bases and 5 bases, there was a span of 8 bases. The assay was immunoSEQ multiplex PCR, and TCRdb's table has in-frame clones only and misses some. The table includes about 64,000 clones, around 87% detected once. This sample is part of a study of Tregs in tolerant kidney transplant recipients. Study outcomes and limitations: The small number of patients limits these findings pending further validation. Nucleotide sequences could not be compared across some patients' samples due to primer changes. Donor-specific Treg expansion exceeded global Treg expansion in tolerant patients, suggesting antigen drive.

Related graft donors supplied nonmyeloablative bone marrow transplants, and mixed chimerism was transient. Sequencing used CD4+ T cells from blood (PBMCs), obtained 6 months after the transplant. The rearrangement joins TRBV6-5 to TRBJ1-5; D ambiguous. The receptor comes from a human patient who received a combined kidney and bone marrow transplant. Part of the T cell pool may stem from the graft donor. The CDR3 region has the DNA TGTGCCAGCAGTTACTCACCTCGGGATCAGCCCCAGCATTTT. This sequence encodes CASSYSPRDQPQHF.